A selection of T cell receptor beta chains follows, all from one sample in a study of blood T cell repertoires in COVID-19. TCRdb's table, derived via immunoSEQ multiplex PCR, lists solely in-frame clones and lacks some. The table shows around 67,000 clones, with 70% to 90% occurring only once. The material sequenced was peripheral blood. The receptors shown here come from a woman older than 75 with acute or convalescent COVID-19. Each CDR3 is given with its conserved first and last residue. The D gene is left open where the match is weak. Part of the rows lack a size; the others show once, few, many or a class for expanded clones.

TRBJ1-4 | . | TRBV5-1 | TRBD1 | TGCGCCAGCAGCCCTTCGACAGGGGTGAATGAAAAACTGTTTTTT | CASSPSTGVNEKLFF
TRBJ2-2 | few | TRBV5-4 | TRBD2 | TGTGCCAGCAGCCAAGCCTTGGGACTAGCGGGAACCGGGGAGCTGTTTTTT | CASSQALGLAGTGELFF
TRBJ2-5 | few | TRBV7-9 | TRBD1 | TGTGCCAGCAGCTTAGCCACAGGGGTGGAGACCCAGTACTTC | CASSLATGVETQYF
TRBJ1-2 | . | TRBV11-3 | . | TGTGCCAGCAGCCCGCGGGATGTTTATGGCTACACCTTC | CASSPRDVYGYTF
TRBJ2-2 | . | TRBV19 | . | TGTGCCAGTAGTATTAAGGGGCAAAACACCGGGGAGCTGTTTTTT | CASSIKGQNTGELFF
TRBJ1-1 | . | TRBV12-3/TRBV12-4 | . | TGTGCCAGCAGTTTCCCGGGAGCTTTCTTT | CASSFPGAFF
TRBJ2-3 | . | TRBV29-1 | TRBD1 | TGCAGCGTCAAAGACAGGGAGCGATCAGATACGCAGTATTTT | CSVKDRERSDTQYF
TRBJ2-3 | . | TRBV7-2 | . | TGTGCCAGCAGCTTAAGTGTTTTCGCGGGGTCGCCCACAGATACGCAGTATTTT | CASSLSVFAGSPTDTQYF
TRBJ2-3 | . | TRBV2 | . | TGTGCCAGCTGCCCGACCGCAGGTAGCACAGATACGCAGTATTTT | CASCPTAGSTDTQYF
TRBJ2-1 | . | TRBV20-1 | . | TGCAGTGCAGCCGGGAAGAATGAGCAGTTCTTC | CSAAGKNEQFF
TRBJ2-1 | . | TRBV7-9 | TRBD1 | TGTGCCAGCAGCTTAGACAGGGGCCAGTTCTTC | CASSLDRGQFF
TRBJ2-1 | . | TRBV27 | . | TGTGCCAGTCGGACTCGAAGTGAGCAGTTCTTC | CASRTRSEQFF